The clone carrying this TCR beta chain has ten or more counts. Its specificity is unknown. This sample is drawn from a study of T cells in Graves' hyperthyroidism and ophthalmopathy. Study-wide results and caveats: Among clonotypes expanded in thyroid above 0.001, most were also found in blood.

Diagnosing involved the use of clinical symptoms, serum thyroxine and TRAb, thyroid ultrasound and orbital computed tomography. TCR beta CDR3 regions were amplified from RNA transcripts. The HTBI primer set was used in a first-round RT-PCR of the TCR CDR3. TCRdb fed the multiplex PCR reads into MiXCR, producing one record per CDR3 protein. The sample gives 250,000 to 400,000 distinct CDR3 sequences, roughly an eighth of which show up once; 34% is in the top ten. V was clipped by 5 bases and J by 1 base, with 14 bases between them. This CDR3 has 15 amino acids. The chain employs TRBV12-3 or TRBV12-4 and TRBJ2-5, with D tentatively TRBD1 or TRBD2 (6 bases each). This TCR was sampled from a woman in her thirties or forties with Graves' ophthalmopathy. Sequencing was done on a sample of blood. The CDR3 sequence is CASSPGALPQETQYF. For the CDR3, the DNA is TGTGCCAGCAGTCCGGGGGCGCTCCCCCAAGAGACCCAGTACTTC.